The rows below give T cell receptor beta chains drawn from one sample of a study of cytomegalovirus exposure and HLA in healthy donors. Profiled with immunoSEQ multiplex PCR; TCRdb holds only in-frame clones, not every one. The profile shows about 220,000 clones, less than 85% of them singletons. The sequenced sample was PBMCs. Source of these receptors: a man aged 18 to 30 in good health and CMV-seronegative. Each CDR3 is given with its conserved first and last residue. D genes are given only for firm matches. A row's size may be missing; if present it is once, few, many or a size class.

v_call: TRBV5-1
clone_size: -
j_call: TRBJ1-4
d_call: -
cdr3_aa: CASSLGLRRTNEKLFF
cdr3_nt: TGCGCCAGCAGCTTGGGGCTAAGGAGGACTAATGAAAAACTGTTTTTT

v_call: TRBV6-4
clone_size: -
j_call: TRBJ1-4
d_call: TRBD1
cdr3_aa: CASSDSWTGGLDMEKLFF
cdr3_nt: TGTGCCAGCAGTGACTCCTGGACAGGCGGGCTCGATATGGAAAAACTGTTTTTT

v_call: TRBV6-1
clone_size: -
j_call: TRBJ1-6
d_call: TRBD1
cdr3_aa: CASSEDRGYNSPLHF
cdr3_nt: TGTGCCAGCAGTGAAGACAGGGGCTATAATTCACCCCTCCACTTT

v_call: TRBV7-9
clone_size: -
j_call: TRBJ2-3
d_call: TRBD2
cdr3_aa: CASSRLGTRGDTQYF
cdr3_nt: TGTGCCAGCAGCCGTCTCGGGACTAGGGGAGATACGCAGTATTTT

v_call: TRBV9
clone_size: -
j_call: TRBJ2-1
d_call: TRBD1
cdr3_aa: CASSVGQGGTEQFF
cdr3_nt: TGTGCCAGCAGCGTGGGACAGGGTGGAACTGAGCAGTTCTTC

v_call: TRBV28
clone_size: -
j_call: TRBJ2-7
d_call: TRBD2
cdr3_aa: CASSLQGGMYEQYF
cdr3_nt: TGTGCCAGCAGTTTGCAGGGAGGGATGTACGAGCAGTACTTC

v_call: TRBV29-1
clone_size: -
j_call: TRBJ1-2
d_call: -
cdr3_aa: CSVDTGGSDGYTF
cdr3_nt: TGCAGCGTTGACACGGGGGGGTCCGATGGCTACACCTTC

v_call: TRBV4-2
clone_size: few
j_call: TRBJ2-7
d_call: -
cdr3_aa: CASSQESRSYEQYF
cdr3_nt: TGTGCCAGCAGCCAAGAATCGAGGTCCTACGAGCAGTACTTC

v_call: TRBV28
clone_size: -
j_call: TRBJ2-5
d_call: TRBD2
cdr3_aa: CASSSRLAGGPETQYF
cdr3_nt: TGTGCCAGCAGTTCACGACTAGCGGGAGGGCCAGAGACCCAGTACTTC

v_call: TRBV27
clone_size: -
j_call: TRBJ2-2
d_call: TRBD2
cdr3_aa: CATRTSGRFTGELFF
cdr3_nt: TGTGCCACCAGGACTAGCGGGAGATTTACCGGGGAGCTGTTTTTT

v_call: TRBV6-1
clone_size: -
j_call: TRBJ2-7
d_call: -
cdr3_aa: CASMRLQSTIYEQYF
cdr3_nt: TGTGCCAGCATGCGCTTACAGTCCACGATCTACGAGCAGTACTTC

v_call: TRBV6-6
clone_size: -
j_call: TRBJ1-4
d_call: -
cdr3_aa: CASSYPDGRGNEKLFF
cdr3_nt: TGTGCCAGCAGTTACCCCGATGGTAGGGGGAATGAAAAACTGTTTTTT

v_call: TRBV7-3
clone_size: -
j_call: TRBJ2-7
d_call: -
cdr3_aa: CASSFGGGSSYEQYF
cdr3_nt: TGTGCCAGCAGCTTTGGCGGAGGGAGCTCCTACGAGCAGTACTTC

v_call: TRBV6-5
clone_size: -
j_call: TRBJ2-7
d_call: TRBD1
cdr3_aa: CASSKGRGLEQYF
cdr3_nt: TGTGCCAGCAGTAAGGGCAGGGGGCTCGAGCAGTACTTC

v_call: TRBV6-1
clone_size: -
j_call: TRBJ2-7
d_call: -
cdr3_aa: CASKSLIGGSYEQYF
cdr3_nt: TGTGCCAGCAAGTCCCTGATAGGTGGGAGCTACGAGCAGTACTTC

v_call: TRBV2
clone_size: -
j_call: TRBJ2-6
d_call: TRBD1
cdr3_aa: CASSPGTVSGANVLTF
cdr3_nt: TGTGCCAGCAGTCCCGGGACAGTCTCTGGGGCCAACGTCCTGACTTTC

v_call: TRBV23-1
clone_size: few
j_call: TRBJ1-5
d_call: TRBD1
cdr3_aa: CASSQGGTGDLNSNQPQHF
cdr3_nt: TGCGCCAGCAGTCAAGGAGGGACAGGGGATCTAAATAGCAATCAGCCCCAGCATTTT

v_call: TRBV27
clone_size: few
j_call: TRBJ2-7
d_call: -
cdr3_aa: CASSLRPGFFYEQYF
cdr3_nt: TGTGCCAGCAGTTTACGGCCAGGATTCTTCTACGAGCAGTACTTC

v_call: TRBV5-6
clone_size: few
j_call: TRBJ2-1
d_call: TRBD2
cdr3_aa: CASSFGLAGYNEQFF
cdr3_nt: TGTGCCAGCAGCTTCGGCCTAGCGGGGTACAATGAGCAGTTCTTC

v_call: TRBV29-1
clone_size: few
j_call: TRBJ2-7
d_call: -
cdr3_aa: CSVGLSGYEQYF
cdr3_nt: TGCAGCGTTGGGTTAAGCGGGTACGAGCAGTACTTC

v_call: TRBV7-3
clone_size: -
j_call: TRBJ2-1
d_call: -
cdr3_aa: CASSLSLSSSYNEQFF
cdr3_nt: TGTGCCAGCAGCTTAAGCCTGTCGAGCTCCTACAATGAGCAGTTCTTC

v_call: TRBV9
clone_size: -
j_call: TRBJ2-3
d_call: -
cdr3_aa: CASSLLYGVSGDTQYF
cdr3_nt: TGTGCCAGCAGCCTCCTGTACGGGGTCAGCGGAGATACGCAGTATTTT

v_call: TRBV30
clone_size: -
j_call: TRBJ1-4
d_call: -
cdr3_aa: CAWSPPFDRLNEKLFF
cdr3_nt: TGTGCCTGGAGTCCTCCCTTTGACAGGTTAAATGAAAAACTGTTTTTT

v_call: TRBV29-1
clone_size: -
j_call: TRBJ2-2
d_call: TRBD2
cdr3_aa: CSVEKRGTGELFF
cdr3_nt: TGCAGCGTTGAAAAGCGGGGCACCGGGGAGCTGTTTTTT

v_call: TRBV6-1
clone_size: -
j_call: TRBJ2-3
d_call: -
cdr3_aa: CASSGRPTGTDTQYF
cdr3_nt: TGTGCCAGCAGTGGGCGACCGACGGGGACAGATACGCAGTATTTT

v_call: TRBV7-8
clone_size: -
j_call: TRBJ1-4
d_call: -
cdr3_aa: CASSLGAETNEKLFF
cdr3_nt: TGTGCCAGCAGCTTAGGAGCGGAGACTAATGAAAAACTGTTTTTT

v_call: TRBV7-9
clone_size: few
j_call: TRBJ1-2
d_call: -
cdr3_aa: CASSLVVSVHYGYTF
cdr3_nt: TGTGCCAGCAGCTTAGTGGTGTCAGTACACTATGGCTACACCTTC

v_call: TRBV10-3
clone_size: -
j_call: TRBJ2-7
d_call: -
cdr3_aa: CAIRATGGSYEQYF
cdr3_nt: TGTGCCATCAGGGCTACAGGCGGCTCCTACGAGCAGTACTTC

v_call: TRBV6-1
clone_size: -
j_call: TRBJ2-4
d_call: TRBD2
cdr3_aa: CASSEFFGAGVTQAKNIQYF
cdr3_nt: TGTGCCAGCAGTGAATTTTTCGGAGCGGGGGTCACTCAAGCCAAAAACATTCAGTACTTC

v_call: TRBV9
clone_size: once
j_call: TRBJ2-1
d_call: TRBD2
cdr3_aa: CASSVATGGAYNEQFF
cdr3_nt: TGTGCCAGCAGCGTAGCTACGGGGGGGGCCTACAATGAGCAGTTCTTC

v_call: TRBV5-6
clone_size: -
j_call: TRBJ1-2
d_call: TRBD1
cdr3_aa: CASSLRDRSYGYTF
cdr3_nt: TGTGCCAGCAGCTTGAGGGACAGGAGCTATGGCTACACCTTC

v_call: TRBV7-3
clone_size: few
j_call: TRBJ2-2
d_call: -
cdr3_aa: CASSPRRNTGELFF
cdr3_nt: TGTGCCAGCAGCCCGCGGAGGAACACCGGGGAGCTGTTTTTT

v_call: TRBV5-1
clone_size: -
j_call: TRBJ2-5
d_call: -
cdr3_aa: CASSLAGAGETQYF
cdr3_nt: TGCGCCAGCAGCTTGGCGGGTGCGGGAGAGACCCAGTACTTC

v_call: TRBV6-5
clone_size: -
j_call: TRBJ1-1
d_call: -
cdr3_aa: CASSNRVRMNTEAFF
cdr3_nt: TGTGCCAGCAGTAACAGGGTTCGGATGAACACTGAAGCTTTCTTT

v_call: TRBV6-5
clone_size: -
j_call: TRBJ2-7
d_call: -
cdr3_aa: CASSYEGDEQYF
cdr3_nt: TGTGCCAGCAGTTATGAAGGGGACGAGCAGTACTTC

v_call: TRBV5-5
clone_size: -
j_call: TRBJ1-2
d_call: -
cdr3_aa: CASSLTGSYGYTF
cdr3_nt: TGTGCCAGCAGCTTAACAGGGAGCTATGGCTACACCTTC

v_call: TRBV6-5
clone_size: -
j_call: TRBJ2-2
d_call: -
cdr3_aa: CASNWGQGNTGELFF
cdr3_nt: TGTGCCAGCAACTGGGGGCAGGGGAACACCGGGGAGCTGTTTTTT

v_call: TRBV5-1
clone_size: -
j_call: TRBJ2-1
d_call: TRBD2
cdr3_aa: CASSLIAGGYNEQFF
cdr3_nt: TGCGCCAGCAGCTTGATAGCGGGAGGCTACAATGAGCAGTTCTTC

v_call: TRBV2
clone_size: -
j_call: TRBJ2-7
d_call: -
cdr3_aa: CASRTIYEQYF
cdr3_nt: TGTGCCAGCAGAACAATTTACGAGCAGTACTTC

v_call: TRBV9
clone_size: -
j_call: TRBJ2-5
d_call: -
cdr3_aa: CASSAGASRIETQYF
cdr3_nt: TGTGCCAGCAGCGCCGGAGCCTCGAGAATAGAGACCCAGTACTTC

v_call: TRBV6-1
clone_size: -
j_call: TRBJ2-6
d_call: -
cdr3_aa: CASSAAPGASGANVLTF
cdr3_nt: TGTGCCAGCAGTGCCGCCCCGGGAGCCTCTGGGGCCAACGTCCTGACTTTC

v_call: TRBV7-9
clone_size: -
j_call: TRBJ2-7
d_call: -
cdr3_aa: CASSLRGARSEEQYF
cdr3_nt: TGTGCCAGCAGCTTACGGGGGGCGCGATCGGAAGAGCAGTACTTC

v_call: TRBV2
clone_size: -
j_call: TRBJ2-5
d_call: -
cdr3_aa: CASRIITGSQYF
cdr3_nt: TGTGCCAGCAGAATTATCACAGGGTCCCAGTACTTC

v_call: TRBV27
clone_size: -
j_call: TRBJ2-1
d_call: TRBD2
cdr3_aa: CASRDGTSGTNEQFF
cdr3_nt: TGTGCCAGCAGGGATGGGACTAGCGGGACCAATGAGCAGTTCTTC

v_call: TRBV29-1
clone_size: -
j_call: TRBJ1-1
d_call: -
cdr3_aa: CSSNGGEWNTEAFF
cdr3_nt: TGCAGCTCAAATGGGGGGGAATGGAACACTGAAGCTTTCTTT

v_call: TRBV7-3
clone_size: -
j_call: TRBJ2-6
d_call: TRBD1
cdr3_aa: CASSRQGLPSGANVLTF
cdr3_nt: TGTGCCAGCAGTCGACAGGGCCTTCCTTCTGGGGCCAACGTCCTGACTTTC

v_call: TRBV7-8
clone_size: -
j_call: TRBJ1-1
d_call: TRBD1
cdr3_aa: CASSLMGQMNTEAFF
cdr3_nt: TGTGCCAGCAGCTTAATGGGACAGATGAACACTGAAGCTTTCTTT

v_call: TRBV5-1
clone_size: -
j_call: TRBJ1-2
d_call: TRBD1
cdr3_aa: CASSLGAGTGDGGYTF
cdr3_nt: TGCGCCAGCAGCTTGGGGGCCGGGACAGGGGACGGCGGCTACACCTTC

v_call: TRBV28
clone_size: once
j_call: TRBJ2-3
d_call: -
cdr3_aa: CASSSYTQYF
cdr3_nt: TGTGCCAGCAGTTCGTATACGCAGTATTTT

v_call: TRBV19
clone_size: -
j_call: TRBJ1-1
d_call: TRBD1
cdr3_aa: CASSIDRDSEAFF
cdr3_nt: TGTGCCAGTAGTATAGATCGGGACAGCGAAGCTTTCTTT

v_call: TRBV10-3
clone_size: -
j_call: TRBJ1-1
d_call: -
cdr3_aa: CAILGAANTEAFF
cdr3_nt: TGTGCCATCCTGGGAGCAGCGAACACTGAAGCTTTCTTT

v_call: TRBV6-1
clone_size: -
j_call: TRBJ2-4
d_call: TRBD1
cdr3_aa: CASRRGQGVNIQYF
cdr3_nt: TGTGCCAGCAGGAGGGGACAGGGGGTAAACATTCAGTACTTC

v_call: TRBV27
clone_size: -
j_call: TRBJ2-7
d_call: -
cdr3_aa: CASSFTSSYEQYF
cdr3_nt: TGTGCCAGCAGCTTCACTAGTTCCTACGAGCAGTACTTC

v_call: TRBV19
clone_size: few
j_call: TRBJ1-4
d_call: TRBD1
cdr3_aa: CASSSQGGFDEKLFF
cdr3_nt: TGTGCCAGTAGTTCACAGGGGGGGTTTGATGAAAAACTGTTTTTT

v_call: TRBV9
clone_size: -
j_call: TRBJ2-5
d_call: -
cdr3_aa: CASSVVAEYQETQYF
cdr3_nt: TGTGCCAGCAGCGTAGTGGCGGAGTACCAAGAGACCCAGTACTTC

v_call: TRBV19
clone_size: -
j_call: TRBJ2-6
d_call: -
cdr3_aa: CASSIPEISGANVLTF
cdr3_nt: TGTGCCAGTAGTATCCCTGAGATCTCTGGGGCCAACGTCCTGACTTTC

v_call: TRBV30
clone_size: -
j_call: TRBJ1-2
d_call: TRBD1
cdr3_aa: CAWSVRNRGFYGYTF
cdr3_nt: TGTGCCTGGAGTGTAAGGAACAGGGGGTTCTATGGCTACACCTTC

v_call: TRBV6-4
clone_size: -
j_call: TRBJ2-3
d_call: TRBD2
cdr3_aa: CASSEGTSGVTDTQYF
cdr3_nt: TGTGCCAGCAGTGAGGGAACTAGCGGGGTCACAGATACGCAGTATTTT

v_call: TRBV7-8
clone_size: -
j_call: TRBJ1-1
d_call: -
cdr3_aa: CASSSQPWRGTEAFF
cdr3_nt: TGTGCCAGCAGCTCGCAACCTTGGAGGGGCACTGAAGCTTTCTTT